Listed below are T cell receptor beta chains from one sample, sequenced in a study of shared clonotypes between healthy human individuals. This table comes from immunoSEQ multiplex PCR, and its TCRdb copy is limited to in-frame clones, with some not included. The repertoire holds about 2.3 million clones, with around 90% as singletons. Sequenced material: naive CD4+ T cells from PBMCs. The receptor source for this set is a man aged 18 to 30 in good health. Some clones in this sample may be carry-over from other donors' samples. Each CDR3 is given with its conserved first and last residue. D genes are given only for firm matches. A clone size is listed for some rows: how often the clone was seen (once, few, many), or a class if it is expanded.

J gene,clone size,D gene,CDR3 length,V gene,CDR3 protein,CDR3 DNA
TRBJ2-3,.,.,15,TRBV14,CASSQTSPFTDTQYF,TGTGCCAGCAGCCAGACATCCCCCTTCACAGATACGCAGTATTTT
TRBJ2-7,.,.,16,TRBV6-4,CASSDSDRHISYEQYF,TGTGCCAGCAGTGACTCTGACAGACACATCTCCTACGAGCAGTACTTC
TRBJ1-1,.,.,12,TRBV6-6,CASSYQNTEAFF,TGTGCCAGCAGTTACCAGAACACTGAAGCTTTCTTT
TRBJ2-7,.,.,13,TRBV7-3,CASSPSGTYEQYF,TGTGCCAGCAGCCCCTCGGGTACTTACGAGCAGTACTTC
TRBJ2-1,.,.,13,TRBV6-5,CASSLDFYNEQFF,TGTGCCAGCAGTCTTGACTTCTACAATGAGCAGTTCTTC
TRBJ1-1,.,.,13,TRBV12-2,CASPPGGRAEAFF,TGTGCAAGTCCCCCGGGGGGAAGGGCTGAAGCTTTCTTT
TRBJ2-3,.,.,14,TRBV7-2,CASSLIGAQDTQYF,TGTGCCAGCAGCCTCATAGGGGCCCAGGATACGCAGTATTTT
TRBJ1-2,.,TRBD1,17,TRBV5-1,CASSFETGGGSNYGYTF,TGCGCCAGCAGCTTCGAGACAGGGGGCGGTTCTAACTATGGCTACACCTTC
TRBJ2-5,.,.,18,TRBV4-2,CASSQNGGPLGGQETQYF,TGTGCCAGCAGCCAAAATGGGGGACCCTTGGGGGGCCAAGAGACCCAGTACTTC
TRBJ2-5,.,.,16,TRBV27,CASSSWPGVGGETQYF,TGTGCCAGCAGTTCGTGGCCGGGGGTGGGAGGAGAGACCCAGTACTTC
TRBJ2-2,.,.,14,TRBV2,CASRQGQNTGELFF,TGTGCCAGCAGACAGGGACAAAACACCGGGGAGCTGTTTTTT
TRBJ1-4,.,TRBD1,13,TRBV28,CASRPRGHEKLFF,TGTGCCAGCCGACCCAGGGGGCACGAAAAACTGTTTTTT
TRBJ2-2,.,.,16,TRBV5-4,CASSLIGGRGTGELFF,TGTGCCAGCAGCTTGATTGGGGGCCGGGGGACCGGGGAGCTGTTTTTT
TRBJ1-5,.,.,16,TRBV28,CASSPPRGRSNQPQHF,TGTGCCAGCAGTCCCCCTCGGGGCAGGAGCAATCAGCCCCAGCATTTT
TRBJ2-3,.,.,15,TRBV5-4,CASSLFNRRTDTQYF,TGTGCCAGCAGCTTGTTTAACAGAAGGACAGATACGCAGTATTTT
TRBJ2-7,.,.,17,TRBV4-1,CASSHQWGVVAVYEQYF,TGCGCCAGCAGCCATCAGTGGGGGGTAGTAGCGGTCTACGAGCAGTACTTC
TRBJ2-6,.,.,16,TRBV7-2,CASSLSGGVGANVLTF,TGTGCCAGCAGCTTAAGCGGAGGAGTTGGGGCCAACGTCCTGACTTTC
TRBJ1-2,.,TRBD1,18,TRBV28,CASSSPSLGTGGSHGYTF,TGTGCCAGCAGCTCGCCCTCCCTAGGGACAGGGGGCTCTCATGGCTACACCTTC
TRBJ2-7,.,TRBD1,12,TRBV30,CATDRGSYEQYF,TGTGCCACGGACAGGGGCTCCTACGAGCAGTACTTC
TRBJ1-2,.,TRBD1,10,TRBV10-1,CATGTGGRTF,TGCGCCACAGGGACAGGGGGCCGCACCTTC
TRBJ1-1,once,.,13,TRBV5-1,CASSEASRAEAFF,TGCGCCAGCAGCGAAGCTTCGAGGGCTGAAGCTTTCTTT
TRBJ1-5,.,.,16,TRBV19,CASSIAPQGVGQPQHF,TGTGCCAGTAGTATAGCCCCTCAGGGAGTGGGTCAGCCCCAGCATTTT
TRBJ2-2,.,TRBD1,16,TRBV30,CAWRRPGTANTGELFF,TGTGCCTGGAGGCGCCCCGGGACAGCGAACACCGGGGAGCTGTTTTTT
TRBJ2-7,once,TRBD1,15,TRBV5-1,CASSNTGTGGFEQYF,TGCGCCAGCAGCAACACCGGGACAGGGGGCTTCGAGCAGTACTTC
TRBJ2-4,once,.,13,TRBV21-1,CASSRNAKNIQYF,TGTGCCAGCAGTCGTAACGCCAAAAACATTCAGTACTTC
TRBJ2-7,.,TRBD2,15,TRBV6-5,CASSYALAGAYEQYF,TGTGCCAGCAGTTATGCTCTAGCGGGGGCCTACGAGCAGTACTTC
TRBJ2-7,.,.,12,TRBV10-3,CAIFLGTYEQYF,TGTGCCATCTTCCTGGGCACCTACGAGCAGTACTTC
TRBJ2-5,once,TRBD2,15,TRBV27,CASSPLGRVQETQYF,TGTGCCAGCAGTCCGCTGGGGAGGGTGCAAGAGACCCAGTACTTC
TRBJ2-1,.,.,14,TRBV9,CASSANRPYNEQFF,TGTGCCAGCAGCGCGAACAGGCCCTACAATGAGCAGTTCTTC
TRBJ2-3,.,TRBD1,16,TRBV14,CASSRLGTAFTDTQYF,TGTGCCAGCAGTCGCTTGGGGACAGCTTTCACAGATACGCAGTATTTT
TRBJ2-1,.,TRBD2,16,TRBV7-3,CASSRLGTSGGGEQFF,TGTGCCAGCAGCCGGTTGGGGACTAGCGGGGGAGGCGAGCAGTTCTTC
TRBJ2-2,.,.,15,TRBV7-2,CASSLGRPRTGELFF,TGTGCCAGCAGCTTAGGGAGGCCCAGGACCGGGGAGCTGTTTTTT
TRBJ2-1,.,.,13,TRBV7-9,CASSLGSYNEQFF,TGTGCCAGCAGCTTGGGCTCGTACAATGAGCAGTTCTTC
TRBJ1-3,once,TRBD1,16,TRBV19,CATQSGTGFSGNTIYF,TGTGCCACCCAATCCGGGACAGGGTTCTCTGGAAACACCATATATTTT
TRBJ2-7,.,.,17,TRBV27,CASSRGDPTIFSYEQYF,TGTGCCAGCAGCCGAGGGGACCCGACCATTTTCTCCTACGAGCAGTACTTC
TRBJ1-2,.,.,14,TRBV6-5,CATLPPGGNYGYTF,TGTGCCACCCTACCTCCGGGGGGTAACTATGGCTACACCTTC
TRBJ2-2,.,.,15,TRBV5-1,CASSLVAGRTGELFF,TGCGCCAGCAGCTTGGTGGCAGGGCGCACCGGGGAGCTGTTTTTT
TRBJ2-1,once,.,14,TRBV28,CASSLGRNYNEQFF,TGTGCCAGCAGTTTAGGACGGAACTACAATGAGCAGTTCTTC
TRBJ2-5,once,TRBD1,15,TRBV5-8,CASSLSVVQGETQYF,TGTGCCAGCAGCTTGTCGGTCGTACAGGGGGAGACCCAGTACTTC
TRBJ1-2,.,.,14,TRBV29-1,CSATGTRNGYGYTF,TGCAGCGCTACCGGGACGAGAAATGGCTATGGCTACACCTTC
TRBJ1-2,.,.,15,TRBV7-2,CASSLGNRDNYGYTF,TGTGCCAGCAGCTTAGGAAACAGAGATAACTATGGCTACACCTTC
TRBJ1-5,.,.,12,TRBV28,CASRLKVQPQHF,TGTGCCAGCAGACTTAAGGTTCAGCCCCAGCATTTT
TRBJ2-2,.,.,15,TRBV5-6,CASSSGLFNTGELFF,TGTGCCAGCAGTTCCGGACTTTTCAACACCGGGGAGCTGTTTTTT
TRBJ1-2,once,.,15,TRBV11-2,CASSLAPSSYYGYTF,TGTGCCAGCAGCTTAGCCCCGTCGTCCTACTATGGCTACACCTTC
TRBJ1-2,.,.,13,TRBV19,CASSIIRGEGYTF,TGTGCCAGTAGTATAATAAGGGGAGAAGGCTACACCTTC